One sample yielded the 19 T cell receptor beta chains listed below, sequenced in a study of CD8+ T cells in alopecia areata. Sequencing templates came from extracted RNA that was reverse transcribed into cDNA. Method: immunoSEQ multiplex PCR; TCRdb's copy keeps in-frame clones and lacks some. The sample records hundreds of thousands of clones, over 45% being singletons. The sample's treatment: oral pan-JAK inhibitor, 5-10 mg twice daily. The source material was CD4+ T cells sorted from blood, sampled at roughly week 53, from a patient treated with tofacitinib. These receptors originate from a human donor with alopecia areata.

This chain joins TRBV7-9 and TRBJ1-6; no definite D call. Deletions cut 1 base from V and 8 bases from J, with 3 bases between. CDR1 and CDR2 (germline): SEHNR, FQNEAQ (reference sequence). The CDR3 is 12 residues long. CDR3 amino acids: CASSLEDSPLHF. DNA of the CDR3: TGTGCCAGCAGCTTAGAGGATTCACCCCTCCACTTT.

The chain carries TRBV30 and TRBJ1-6; 9 bases align to TRBD1. V dropped 2 bases and J dropped 6; count of bases not matched to a gene: 20. This CDR3 is 20 amino acids long. Germline CDR1 GTSNPN, CDR2 SVGIG (reference sequence). In DNA form, the CDR3 reads TGTGCCTGGAGTAGCAAACCGGGACAGGGTGGGGGTTGGACTAATTCACCCCTCCACTTT. It encodes CAWSSKPGQGGGWTNSPLHF.

This chain uses TRBV30 with TRBJ2-7, with 8 positions matching TRBD2. CDR1 GTSNPN and CDR2 SVGIG come from the germline V gene (reference sequence). The CDR3 extends over 14 amino acids. After removal of 0 bases from V and 2 bases from J, the junction contained 3 bases not matched to a gene. The DNA of the CDR3 is TGTGCCTGGAGTGTAACGGGGGGGGCCTACGAGCAGTACTTC. This codes for CAWSVTGGAYEQYF.

This clone has only a few counts. The genes are TRBV6-5 and TRBJ2-5; the D is unclear. Between the trimmed V and J ends, which lost 2 bases and 5 bases, there was a span of 3 bases. CDR1 is MNHEY and CDR2 is SVGAGI in the germline V gene. CDR3 length: 11 residues. The CDR3 sequence is CASSYRETQYF. The DNA for the CDR3 is TGTGCCAGCAGTTACAGGGAGACCCAGTACTTC.

This clone appeared a few times. V and J are TRBV13 and TRBJ2-5; D is unresolved. Matching the DNA end better, TRBJ2-7 makes the J call doubtful. Germline CDR1 PRHDT, CDR2 FYEKMQ (reference sequence). CDR3 length: 13 residues. The CDR3 DNA sequence: TGTGCCAGCAGCTTAATGGGATCCTACGAGCAGTACTTC. Translated, it gives CASSLMGSYEQYF.

Regarding this clone: At the DNA level, this CDR3 is encoded by other sequences in the same sample as well. The chain couples TRBV9 to TRBJ1-6; 9 nucleotides match TRBD1. The V gene end was trimmed by 0 bases and the J gene end by 9 bases; junction bases not matched to a gene: 4. The CDR3 contains 15 residues. From germline, CDR1 is SGDLS and CDR2 YYNGEE. The CDR3 region has the DNA TGTGCCAGCAGCGTAGCAGGGACAGGGAGTTCACCCCTCCACTTT. Translation gives CASSVAGTGSSPLHF.

The chain links TRBV2 to TRBJ2-4; D is ambiguous. Germline-derived CDR1 and CDR2 are SNHLY and FYNNEI. V was pared by 9 bases and J by 6 bases, with 15 bases between. The CDR3 covers 13 residues. Written as DNA, the CDR3 is TGTGCCAGATCCGACACCAAAGGAAACATTCAGTACTTC. This translates into CARSDTKGNIQYF. The full variable domain, in which reference TRBV2 and TRBJ2-4 provide the parts outside the CDR3, is EPEVTQTPSHQVTQMGQEVILRCVPISNHLYFYWYRQILGQKVEFLVSFYNNEISEKSEIFDDQFSVERPDGSNFTLKIRSTKLEDSAMYFCARSDTKGNIQYFGAGTRLSVL.

This sequence joins TRBV5-4 and TRBJ1-1; tentative D call: TRBD1 (6 bases). Germline assignment: CDR1 SGHNT and CDR2 YYREEE (reference sequence). This CDR3 contains 13 residues. V was clipped by 0 bases and J by 4 bases, with 7 bases between them. The CDR3 reads CASSLGRGTEAFF. CDR3 DNA sequence: TGTGCCAGCAGCTTGGGCAGGGGCACTGAAGCTTTCTTT.

V is TRBV13 and J is TRBJ2-7; D remains ambiguous. The V and J ends lost 3 bases and 7 bases respectively, with 10 bases between them. Germline assignment: CDR1 PRHDT and CDR2 FYEKMQ (reference sequence). The CDR3 is 12 amino acids. This CDR3 is CASSLLAWEQYF. CDR3 nucleotides: TGTGCCAGCAGCTTGCTGGCGTGGGAGCAGTACTTC.

This clone turned up a few times. The V call is TRBV19, the J call TRBJ2-5; TRBD2 agrees at 10 bases. V was clipped by 6 bases and J by 4 bases; unmatched bases: 5. CDR3 length: 14 amino acids. In germline, CDR1 is LNHDA, CDR2 SQIVND (reference sequence). CDR3 in amino acids: CASSPAGGLETQYF. CDR3 bases: TGTGCCAGTAGCCCAGCGGGGGGGCTAGAGACCCAGTACTTC.

The V and J genes are TRBV25-1 and TRBJ1-1; tentative D call: TRBD1 (5 bases). With 7 bases removed from V and 3 bases from J, the gap between germline ends came to 18 bases. The CDR3 is 15 residues long. Germline V gene sequence: CDR1 MGHDK, CDR2 SYGVNS. The CDR3 DNA reads TGTGCCAGCACCGAAATGGGGCGCGGAGACACTGAAGCTTTCTTT. This sequence encodes CASTEMGRGDTEAFF.

In its sample, this clone was seen a few times. The genes are TRBV5-4 and TRBJ1-2; 7 bases align to TRBD1. V lost 0 bases, J lost 7 bases, and 3 bases stayed unmatched. Germline-derived CDR1 and CDR2 are SGHNT and YYREEE (reference sequence). This CDR3 has 13 amino acids. CDR3 in DNA: TGTGCCAGCAGCTTGGAAGGGGGCAGTGGCTACACCTTC. It encodes CASSLEGGSGYTF.

The chain has TRBV4-1 and TRBJ1-6; no firm D call. This CDR3 has 17 amino acids. Germline values: CDR1 MGHRA, CDR2 YSYEKL. The ends were cut back, 0 bases at V and 0 bases at J, with 9 bases in the middle. DNA for the CDR3: TGCGCCAGCAGCCAAGAGGCGACAATCTCCTATAATTCACCCCTCCACTTT. It codes for CASSQEATISYNSPLHF.

The chain is built from TRBV12-5 and TRBJ1-5, with D perhaps TRBD1 (6 bases). V was clipped by 5 bases and J by 6 bases, with 8 bases between them. The CDR3 contains 12 residues. Germline CDR1 reads LGHNT; CDR2 reads FRNRAP. The CDR3 reads CASGIGGQPQHF. DNA of the CDR3: TGTGCTAGTGGTATAGGGGGTCAGCCCCAGCATTTT.

The chain joins TRBV29-1 to TRBJ2-1, with 12 bases that match TRBD1. V lost 6 bases to trimming and J lost 7 bases; unmatched junction nucleotides: 7. The CDR3 is made up of 14 amino acids. CDR1 and CDR2 from the germline V gene are SQVTM and ANQGSEA. DNA for the CDR3: TGCAGCGTCGTAGGGGGACAGGGGGCGAATGAGCAGTTCTTC. It codes for CSVVGGQGANEQFF.

The chain employs TRBV2 and TRBJ2-3, with TRBD2 identical over 8 bases. The V and J ends lost 4 bases and 3 bases, in that order; junction bases with no gene match: 6. This CDR3 spans 15 amino acids. CDR1 SNHLY and CDR2 FYNNEI come from the germline V gene. This CDR3 is CASSGKRGKTDTQYF. CDR3 bases: TGTGCCAGCAGTGGAAAGCGGGGGAAGACAGATACGCAGTATTTT. Using reference TRBV2 and TRBJ2-3 for the parts outside the CDR3, the full variable domain is EPEVTQTPSHQVTQMGQEVILRCVPISNHLYFYWYRQILGQKVEFLVSFYNNEISEKSEIFDDQFSVERPDGSNFTLKIRSTKLEDSAMYFCASSGKRGKTDTQYFGPGTRLTVL.

The rearrangement links TRBV2 to TRBJ2-2; D ambiguous. Germline V gives CDR1 SNHLY, CDR2 FYNNEI. The CDR3 is 13 amino acids. With 8 bases removed from V and 4 bases from J, the gap between germline ends came to 11 bases. CDR3 DNA: TGTGCCAGCCGGGTTGAGGCCACCGGGGAGCTGTTTTTT. It is translated as CASRVEATGELFF.

This clone was observed once. V is TRBV30 and J is TRBJ2-2, with 12 nucleotides matching TRBD1. The CDR3 sequence is 15 residues long. CDR1 and CDR2 (germline): GTSNPN, SVGIG (reference sequence). V was clipped by 1 base and J by 7 bases; unmatched bases: 4. The CDR3 DNA follows: TGTGCCTGGAGTGGCGGGACAGGGGGCAACGGGGAGCTGTTTTTT. It is translated as CAWSGGTGGNGELFF. Using reference TRBV30 and TRBJ2-2 for the parts outside the CDR3, the full variable domain is SQTIHQWPATLVQPVGSPLSLECTVEGTSNPNLYWYRQAAGRGLQLLFYSVGIGQISSEVPQNLSASRPQDRQFILSSKKLLLSDSGFYLCAWSGGTGGNGELFFGEGSRLTVL.

The chain combines TRBV4-1 with TRBJ2-1; maybe TRBD2 (7 bases). This CDR3 region has 17 residues. Germline loops: CDR1 MGHRA, CDR2 YSYEKL. Trimming pared 3 bases from V and 1 base from J, leaving 16 bases between. This CDR3 reads CASSHPGGGGSYNEQFF. The CDR3 DNA sequence: TGCGCCAGCAGCCACCCCGGAGGGGGGGGTTCCTACAATGAGCAGTTCTTC.